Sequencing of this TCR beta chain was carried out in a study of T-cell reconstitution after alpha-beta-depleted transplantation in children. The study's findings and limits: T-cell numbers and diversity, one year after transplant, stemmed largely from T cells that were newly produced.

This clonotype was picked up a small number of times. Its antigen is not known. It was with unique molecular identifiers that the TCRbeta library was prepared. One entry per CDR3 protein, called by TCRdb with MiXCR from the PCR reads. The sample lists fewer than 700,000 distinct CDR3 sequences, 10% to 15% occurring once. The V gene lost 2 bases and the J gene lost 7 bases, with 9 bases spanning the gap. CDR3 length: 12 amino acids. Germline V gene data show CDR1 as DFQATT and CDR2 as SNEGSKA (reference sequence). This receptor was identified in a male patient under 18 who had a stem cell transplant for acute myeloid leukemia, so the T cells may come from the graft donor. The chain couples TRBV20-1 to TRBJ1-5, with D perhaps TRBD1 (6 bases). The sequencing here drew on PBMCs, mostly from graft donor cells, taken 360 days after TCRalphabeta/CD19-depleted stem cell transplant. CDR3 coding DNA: TGCAGTGCTAGAACAGGGATCCAGCCCCAGCATTTT. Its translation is CSARTGIQPQHF.